What follows are 13 T cell receptor beta chains derived from one specimen sequenced in a study of CD8+ T cells in alopecia areata. RNA was extracted and reverse transcribed into cDNA as the sequencing template. TCRdb's copy holds only in-frame clones and misses some; the assay was immunoSEQ multiplex PCR. The sample has 150,000 to 160,000 clones, 40% to 60% seen once. Source: CD8+ T cells sorted from blood, taken at week 0. These receptor sequences come from a human donor with alopecia areata.

The chain combines TRBV15 with TRBJ1-5; perhaps TRBD1 as D (5 bases). CDR3 length: 15 amino acids. V lost 5 bases and J lost 3, with 14 bases in between. Germline CDR1 LNHNV, CDR2 YYDKDF (reference sequence). The DNA for the CDR3 is TGTGCCACCAGCCCCGGTGACAGTGACAATCAGCCCCAGCATTTT. This gives the protein CATSPGDSDNQPQHF.

This clone was detected only a few times. The chain employs TRBV7-8 and TRBJ1-5; weak D call: TRBD1 (5 bases). In germline, CDR1 is SGHVS, CDR2 FQNEAQ. This CDR3 has 15 amino acids. V was trimmed by 0 bases and J by 7 bases, leaving 13 bases between them. Here the CDR3 reads CASSLAGGDEQPQHF. The CDR3 bases are TGTGCCAGCAGCTTAGCGGGGGGGGATGAGCAGCCCCAGCATTTT.

A few counts support this clone. As DNA, the CDR3 is TGTGCCAGCAGTCACGGGACTACTCCCTACGAGCAGTACTTC. It translates to CASSHGTTPYEQYF. The chain uses TRBV7-9 and TRBJ2-7; 7 bases line up with TRBD2. V shed 6 bases and J 2 bases; nucleotides not matched to a gene: 7. This CDR3 has 14 residues. The germline CDR1 and CDR2 sequences are SEHNR and FQNEAQ (reference sequence).

In its sample, this clone was seen a few times. Relative to the germline gene, one junction end is altered; a read error may explain this. The rearrangement joins TRBV11-2 to TRBJ1-4; no clear D gene. This CDR3 comprises 12 residues. CDR1 is SGHAT, CDR2 FQNNGV, per germline. The CDR3 DNA sequence: TGTGCAAGCACAGTTTATGGTGAAAAACTGTTTTTT. Translation: CASTVYGEKLFF.

This clone was seen a handful of times. This chain uses TRBV25-1 with TRBJ2-4, with D perhaps matching TRBD2 (6 bases). The CDR3 consists of 14 residues. V lost 3 bases and J lost 5, with 11 bases in between. The germline V gene has CDR1 MGHDK and CDR2 SYGVNS. The CDR3 reads CASSEGGVENIQYF. The CDR3 DNA follows: TGTGCCAGCAGTGAGGGAGGCGTTGAAAACATTCAGTACTTC.

This clone was counted a few times. This rearrangement joins TRBV7-9 to TRBJ2-7, with D unclear. CDR1 is SEHNR and CDR2 is FQNEAQ in the germline V gene (reference sequence). The CDR3 extends over 13 amino acids. V dropped 0 bases and J dropped 0 bases, with 3 bases sitting between them. CDR3 coding DNA: TGTGCCAGCAGCTTAGCGGCCTCCTACGAGCAGTACTTC. Translated: CASSLAASYEQYF.

V is TRBV13 and J is TRBJ1-1, with 7 positions matching TRBD1. CDR1 PRHDT and CDR2 FYEKMQ come from the germline V gene (reference sequence). The CDR3 is 11 amino acids. V shed 3 bases and J 8 bases; nucleotides not matched to a gene: 0. CDR3 region: CASSLDREAFF. CDR3 bases: TGTGCCAGCAGCTTGGACAGGGAAGCTTTCTTT.

The chain uses TRBV30 and TRBJ2-1; possibly TRBD2 for D (5 bases). Germline V gives CDR1 GTSNPN, CDR2 SVGIG (reference sequence). V was clipped by 2 bases and J by 8 bases, with 19 bases between them. There are 15 residues in the CDR3. The CDR3: CAWSLSMNGVHEQFF. CDR3 DNA sequence: TGTGCCTGGAGTCTTAGTATGAACGGGGTCCATGAGCAGTTCTTC.

This sequence joins TRBV29-1 and TRBJ1-4; D is perhaps TRBD1 (6 bases). CDR1 SQVTM and CDR2 ANQGSEA come from the germline V gene. CDR3 length: 14 residues. The V end lost 3 bases, the J end lost 5 bases, and 13 bases lay between the germline ends. CDR3 loop: CSVDLRGDNEKLFF. CDR3 nucleotides: TGCAGCGTTGATCTCAGGGGTGACAATGAAAAACTGTTTTTT.

This sequence joins TRBV29-1 and TRBJ2-3; possibly TRBD1 for D (5 bases). Deletions cut 4 bases from V and 0 bases from J, with 14 bases between. Germline-derived CDR1 and CDR2 are SQVTM and ANQGSEA. CDR3 size: 15 residues. In DNA, the CDR3 is TGCAGCGTTGTGGGCAGGGCCACTAGCACAGATACGCAGTATTTT. It yields the protein CSVVGRATSTDTQYF.

V gene TRBV15 combines with J gene TRBJ2-5; D ambiguous. Germline V gene sequence: CDR1 LNHNV, CDR2 YYDKDF (reference sequence). The ends were cut back, 4 bases at V and 3 bases at J, with 3 bases in the middle. CDR3 length: 11 amino acids. The CDR3: CATSKEETQYF. As DNA, the CDR3 is TGTGCCACCAGCAAAGAAGAGACCCAGTACTTC.

This chain connects TRBV4-1 to TRBJ2-7; D is ambiguous. Trimming removed 1 base from V and 1 base from J, with 14 bases in between. The CDR3 extends over 16 amino acids. CDR1 and CDR2 from the germline V gene are MGHRA and YSYEKL. The CDR3 DNA follows: TGCGCCAGCAGCCAAGTATCCACAGTTATATCCTACGAGCAGTACTTC. As protein: CASSQVSTVISYEQYF.

The chain uses TRBV14 and TRBJ2-1, with D maybe TRBD2 (6 bases). Per the germline V gene, CDR1 is SGHDN and CDR2 is FVKESK. CDR3 length: 17 amino acids. Trimming took 1 base from V and 12 from J, leaving 25 bases between them. Here the CDR3 reads CASSQVSGDPPTLGQFF. The CDR3, as DNA: TGTGCCAGCAGCCAAGTTTCGGGGGACCCGCCAACCCTTGGGCAGTTCTTC.